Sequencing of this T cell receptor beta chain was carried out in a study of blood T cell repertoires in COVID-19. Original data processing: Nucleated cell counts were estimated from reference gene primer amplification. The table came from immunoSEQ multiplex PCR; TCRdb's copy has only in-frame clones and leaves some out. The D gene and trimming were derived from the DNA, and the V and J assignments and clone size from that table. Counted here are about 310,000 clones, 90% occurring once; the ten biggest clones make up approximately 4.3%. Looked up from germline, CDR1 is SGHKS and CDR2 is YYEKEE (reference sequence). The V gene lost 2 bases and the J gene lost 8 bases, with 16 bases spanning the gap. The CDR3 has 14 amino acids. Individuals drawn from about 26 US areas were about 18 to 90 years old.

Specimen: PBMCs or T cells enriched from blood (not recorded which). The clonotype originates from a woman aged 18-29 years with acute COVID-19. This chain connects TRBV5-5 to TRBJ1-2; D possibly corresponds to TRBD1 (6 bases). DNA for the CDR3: TGTGCCAGCAGCTTCGGGAGGGGGAAAGAGGGCTACACCTTC. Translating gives CASSFGRGKEGYTF.